One TCR beta chain is described in this entry. This clonotype was seen only a few times. Its antigen has not been determined. Base qualities are missing; no much larger clone stands one base away. This sample was taken from a study of response to subunit inactivated influenza vaccine (dated by TCRdb to 2017 to 2018). In terms of the full investigation: The study used deep quantitative T cell receptor repertoire profiling to track responses to a trivalent subunit inactivated influenza vaccine. Paper-wide results and their limitations: The authors proposed that each seasonal influenza vaccination may bring in only a limited number of new T cells.

Library creation used RT-PCR. Sequencing instrument: Illumina HiSeq 2500. The public reads were reanalyzed by TCRdb: fastp trimming at Q25, MiXCR alignment, in-frame beta chains only. Rows matching on CDR3 protein sequence are summarized as one entry with the most common DNA and genes. This sample is represented by about 620,000 distinct CDR3 sequences; around 10% of them were singletons. The top ten hold about 11% of the sample. CDR1 is given as DFQATT and CDR2 as SNEGSKA, both from the germline V gene (reference sequence). V loses 2 bases at its end and J loses 5 bases; junction bases beyond the gene matches: 11. The CDR3 has 16 amino acids, counting the end cysteine and phenylalanine. Kept here is only the CDR3 DNA, which spans 48 bases and is read in frame from base 1. The same sample was also studied in work on T cells expressing NK-cell markers. The second study also describes: The TCR beta cDNA libraries were made using 5'RACE template switching, a step that added both a universal primer site and unique molecular identifiers. Three sorted T-cell subsets (CD3+CD56+NKG2C+, CD3+CD56+NKG2C- and CD3+CD56-NKG2C+) from seven to nine donors had their TCR beta-chain repertoires profiled. Of the eight sequenced donors, seven were found to be HCMV-seropositive and one was found to be HCMV-seronegative. To restrict sorting to alphabetaTCR-expressing T cells, an anti-gammadeltaTCR antibody was added in several experiments. For roughly six donors, the dominant CD3+CD56+NKG2C+ clonotypes were among the top 10 CD8+ clonotypes and accounted for roughly 1.0-8% of CD8+ T cells. Those dominant clonotypes were again the most abundant among CD3+CD56-NKG2C+ cells in a handful of donors, at roughly 25-65%. Whether the expanded NKG2C-expressing T cell clones were specific for HCMV antigens remained unclear. The study sequenced eight donors, all healthy volunteers chosen at random: three men and five women. HCMV serostatus was determined by detecting HCMV-specific IgG in serum with a commercial ELISA kit. Ficoll density gradient centrifugation was used to isolate peripheral blood mononuclear cells from blood. Bulk peripheral blood T-cell repertoires were additionally sequenced from unsorted PBMC for 5 or 6 donors. cDNA synthesis was primed from the TCR beta constant segment and was followed by two successive PCR amplification steps. Illumina HiSeq 2000/2500, MiSeq or NextSeq was used to sequence libraries as 2 x 150 bp reads. MIGEC was used to demultiplex reads and group the reads by UMI, and MiTCR was used to assemble and quantify clonotypes. To exclude erroneous sequences, only TCR cDNA sequences supported by at least two reads were retained. The tcR package was used for downstream repertoire analysis, and clonotypes were matched between fractions using CDR3 nucleotide sequence together with V segment. Antigen specificity was annotated against VDJdb with VDJmatch, allowing one amino acid substitution in CDR3.

Recombination linked TRBV20-1 to TRBJ2-2; the central 7 bases match TRBD1. This TCR came from a man between 50 and 59 years old who received an inactivated influenza vaccine. Donor details come from another sample of the same person, matched by shared clones. The source was PBMCs from blood, collected on the day of vaccination. This receptor carries the CDR3 CSARTPTGSGTGELFF. The nucleotide sequence reads as follows: TGCAGTGCTAGAACCCCGACAGGGTCGGGGACCGGGGAGCTGTTTTTT.